Each of the 23 T cell receptor beta chains below was sequenced from the same sample in a study of T cells after yellow fever vaccination. TCRdb analysed the 5' RACE reads with MiXCR anew, one entry per CDR3 protein. The table records roughly 120,000 distinct CDR3 sequences, around 7.4% of them present only once. Material: CD4+ T cells sorted from PBMCs, obtained more than 8 days after the first yellow fever vaccination. These receptors all stem from a man aged 18 to 30 who received the YFV17D yellow fever vaccine.

This clonotype was observed at least ten times. This chain links TRBV5-1 with TRBJ2-5, with D uncertain. Germline CDR1 reads SGHRS; CDR2 reads YFSETQ. V lost 4 bases and J lost 2, with 12 bases in between. This CDR3 is 14 amino acids long. CDR3 residues: CASSPRPTQETQYF. DNA for the CDR3: TGCGCCAGCAGCCCCCGACCGACTCAAGAGACCCAGTACTTC.

The table lists this clonotype with many counts. The chain is built from TRBV6-1 and TRBJ2-2, with 11 bases that match TRBD1. The junction had 7 bases not matched to a gene; V was cut back by 6 bases and J by 4 bases. CDR1 and CDR2 (germline): MNHNS, SASEGT. The CDR3 has 16 amino acids. The CDR3 DNA reads TGTGCCAGCAGAGGAGCCGGGACAGGGGGCACCGGGGAGCTGTTTTTT. It yields the protein CASRGAGTGGTGELFF.

This clonotype was seen at least ten times. The chain is built from TRBV6-2 or TRBV6-3 and TRBJ2-6, with a possible D match to TRBD1 (5 bases). Germline V CDR1 and CDR2: MNHEY, SVGEGT. The CDR3 extends over 18 amino acids. V lost 1 base and J lost 2, with 15 bases in between. CDR3 loop: CASSYFRVLRPGANVLTF. The CDR3 DNA reads TGTGCCAGCAGTTACTTCAGGGTGCTGAGGCCTGGGGCCAACGTCCTGACTTTC.

Ten or more counts support this clonotype. The gene calls are TRBV7-2 and TRBJ2-1; D call uncertain. Deletions cut 5 bases from V and 7 bases from J, with 12 bases between. The CDR3 is 13 amino acids. Germline lookup yields CDR1 SGHTA and CDR2 FQGNSA. CDR3 DNA sequence: TGTGCCAGCAGCACCCCTATGAAAAATGAGCAGTTCTTC. Protein sequence: CASSTPMKNEQFF.

This clonotype was seen ten or more times. The rearrangement joins TRBV4-2 to TRBJ1-4; D gene uncertain. CDR1 is LGHNA and CDR2 is YNFKEQ in the germline V gene. The CDR3 is 15 amino acids. The V gene lost 8 bases and the J gene lost 2 bases, with 15 bases spanning the gap. The CDR3 coding sequence is TGTGCCAGCCGATTGGTGGCGGAGACTAATGAAAAACTGTTTTTT. Its translation: CASRLVAETNEKLFF.

This clonotype has at least ten counts. V gene TRBV5-4 combines with J gene TRBJ2-5, with 7 bases matching TRBD1. Per germline, CDR1 SGHNT and CDR2 YYREEE (reference sequence). This CDR3 comprises 15 residues. J gave up 5 bases and V 4 bases, and 11 bases lay outside the gene matches. CDR3 nucleotides: TGTGCCAGCAGCCGCGACAGGGCCCCCTTGGAGACCCAGTACTTC. Its translation: CASSRDRAPLETQYF.

This clonotype showed up many times. This rearrangement joins TRBV24-1 to TRBJ1-1; D possibly corresponds to TRBD1 (5 bases). CDR1 and CDR2 (germline): KGHDR, SFDVKD. Trimming shortened V by 9 bases and J by 3 bases, and 10 bases separated the two germline ends. The CDR3 spans 12 residues. The CDR3: CATLRQHTEAFF. For the CDR3, the DNA is TGTGCCACCCTTAGACAGCACACTGAAGCTTTCTTT.

This clonotype has just a few counts. The V and J genes are TRBV7-9 and TRBJ2-3, with 9 nucleotides matching TRBD2. CDR1 SEHNR and CDR2 FQNEAQ come from the germline V gene (reference sequence). The CDR3 has 16 residues. V lost 1 base to trimming and J lost 6 bases; unmatched junction nucleotides: 8. The CDR3 DNA is TGTGCCAGCAGCTTAGAAGCGGGGGGAGCCAGGGATACGCAGTATTTT. It translates to CASSLEAGGARDTQYF.

There are many counts of this clonotype. This chain links TRBV18 with TRBJ1-6, with a tentative D call TRBD1 (5 bases). This CDR3 contains 14 residues. V lost 3 bases and J 6 bases, leaving 9 bases between the germline ends. CDR1 is KGHSH and CDR2 is LQKENI in the germline V gene. The DNA of the CDR3 is TGTGCCAGCTCACCCCGGGACGTTAATTCACCCCTCCACTTT. Its translation is CASSPRDVNSPLHF.

Ten or more counts support this clonotype. V is TRBV11-2 and J is TRBJ2-2, with 9 bases that match TRBD1. J lost 6 bases, V lost 4 bases, and 9 bases had no gene match. The CDR3 sequence is 16 residues long. Germline V gene lookup returns CDR1 SGHAT and CDR2 FQNNGV. This CDR3 is CASSSWTGEPAGELFF. The CDR3 DNA follows: TGTGCCAGCAGCTCCTGGACAGGGGAACCGGCCGGGGAGCTGTTTTTT.

This clonotype was seen repeatedly, ten times or more. The chain is built from TRBV12-3 or TRBV12-4 and TRBJ1-2; D is ambiguous. The CDR3 loop spans 14 amino acids. With 7 bases removed from V and 4 bases from J, the gap between germline ends came to 16 bases. CDR3 protein: CASTYPGRTYGYTF. CDR3 coding DNA: TGTGCCAGCACCTACCCCGGACGGACCTATGGCTACACCTTC.

This clonotype showed up just a few times. The V gene is TRBV7-2, the J gene TRBJ2-7, with a tentative D call TRBD1 (6 bases). CDR3 length equals 14 residues. With 5 bases removed from V and 3 bases from J, the gap between germline ends came to 14 bases. Germline-derived CDR1 and CDR2 are SGHTA and FQGNSA. The CDR3 reads CASSLSGTNYEQYV. In DNA form, the CDR3 reads TGTGCCAGCAGCCTTTCTGGGACAAACTACGAGCAGTACGTC.

This clonotype was observed many times. V is TRBV6-5 and J is TRBJ1-4; D gene ambiguous. The CDR3 is 15 residues long. The V end was cut by 5 bases, the J end by 8 bases, with 18 bases between. Per germline, CDR1 MNHEY and CDR2 SVGAGI. CDR3 bases: TGTGCCAGCAGTCTCGGGTTCCAAGTTGGGGAAAAACTGTTTTTT. Amino acids: CASSLGFQVGEKLFF.

The rearrangement links TRBV7-9 to TRBJ1-2; D unresolved. The CDR3 is made up of 14 amino acids. Germline values: CDR1 SEHNR, CDR2 FQNEAQ (reference sequence). V shed 5 bases and J shed 1 base, with 11 bases lying between them. CDR3 loop: CASSPRAVNYGYTF. CDR3 in DNA: TGTGCCAGCAGCCCCCGAGCAGTTAACTATGGCTACACCTTC.

This clonotype was observed a few times. The V gene is TRBV7-3, the J gene TRBJ2-1; maybe TRBD2 (5 bases). Trimming pared 5 bases from V and 4 bases from J, leaving 15 bases between. CDR1 SGHTA and CDR2 FQGTGA come from the germline V gene. There are 15 residues in the CDR3. The CDR3 DNA reads as TGTGCCAGCAGCCCCACCTCCGGACTTTACAATGAGCAGTTCTTC. This gives the protein CASSPTSGLYNEQFF.

This clonotype was detected many times. This rearrangement joins TRBV24-1 to TRBJ2-1, with 8 bases aligning to TRBD1. This CDR3 comprises 15 residues. CDR1 KGHDR and CDR2 SFDVKD come from the germline V gene. The junction had 13 bases not matched to a gene; V was cut back by 7 bases and J by 9 bases. Written as DNA, the CDR3 is TGTGCCACCAGCGAACCCGGACAGGGAACCGGTGAGCAGTTCTTC. Its protein product is CATSEPGQGTGEQFF.

This clonotype was recorded many times. V is TRBV7-2 and J is TRBJ2-6; 9 bases match TRBD1. There are 17 residues in the CDR3. Germline V gene data show CDR1 as SGHTA and CDR2 as FQGNSA. V lost 4 bases to trimming and J lost 0 bases; unmatched junction nucleotides: 4. This CDR3 reads CASSWGQGLSGANVLTF. CDR3 DNA: TGTGCCAGCAGCTGGGGACAGGGACTCTCTGGGGCCAACGTCCTGACTTTC.

This clonotype was seen more than once but under ten times. The chain carries TRBV19 and TRBJ1-1, with a tentative D call TRBD1 (5 bases). CDR1 is LNHDA, CDR2 SQIVND, per germline (reference sequence). Trimming took 7 bases from V and 1 from J, leaving 19 bases between them. This CDR3 has 16 residues. The chain's CDR3 is CASTKHTGRGNTEAFF. The DNA of the CDR3 is TGTGCCAGTACCAAGCACACCGGGAGGGGGAACACTGAAGCTTTCTTT.

This clonotype was counted ten times or more. V gene TRBV30 combines with J gene TRBJ1-2; TRBD1 is a possible D gene (5 bases). This CDR3 is built from 12 residues. Deletions cut 8 bases from V and 2 bases from J, with 12 bases between. CDR1 is GTSNPN and CDR2 is SVGIG in the germline V gene (reference sequence). CDR3 sequence: CARKNRNYGYTF. The CDR3 coding sequence is TGTGCCCGGAAAAACAGGAACTATGGCTACACCTTC.

This clonotype turned up a few times. The chain uses TRBV7-2 and TRBJ1-2, with no clear D. Germline V gene lookup returns CDR1 SGHTA and CDR2 FQGNSA. The CDR3 runs 14 residues. The germline V and J ends were trimmed by 1 base and 8 bases, with 14 bases remaining between them. CDR3 loop: CASSLDPLTIGYTF. The CDR3 region has the DNA TGTGCCAGCAGCTTAGATCCCCTAACTATCGGCTACACCTTC.

This clonotype occurred many times. This chain links TRBV29-1 with TRBJ2-7; 8 nucleotides align to TRBD1. The V gene end was trimmed by 5 bases and the J gene end by 3 bases; junction bases not matched to a gene: 12. The CDR3 is made up of 15 amino acids. Germline V gene data show CDR1 as SQVTM and CDR2 as ANQGSEA. CDR3 protein: CSVLKLRGRFYEQYF. For the CDR3, the DNA is TGCAGCGTTCTCAAACTCAGGGGGCGTTTCTACGAGCAGTACTTC.

This clonotype was seen at least ten times. The chain joins TRBV3-1 to TRBJ2-2; TRBD2 might be the D (7 bases). The V gene's germline CDR1 is LGHDT and CDR2 YNNKEL (reference sequence). This CDR3 has 15 residues. Trimming stripped 4 bases from V and 6 bases from J, with 15 bases between. CDR3 sequence: CASSPLSGGPGELFF. The DNA of the CDR3 is TGTGCCAGCAGCCCCCTTTCGGGGGGCCCCGGGGAGCTGTTTTTT.

This clonotype has at least ten counts. This chain connects TRBV12-3 or TRBV12-4 to TRBJ2-1, with D hard to call. The CDR3 runs 14 residues. Between the trimmed V and J ends, which lost 2 bases and 3 bases, there was a span of 8 bases. CDR3 sequence: CASSLRRIYNEQFF. The CDR3 DNA is TGTGCCAGCAGTTTACGCCGGATCTACAATGAGCAGTTCTTC.